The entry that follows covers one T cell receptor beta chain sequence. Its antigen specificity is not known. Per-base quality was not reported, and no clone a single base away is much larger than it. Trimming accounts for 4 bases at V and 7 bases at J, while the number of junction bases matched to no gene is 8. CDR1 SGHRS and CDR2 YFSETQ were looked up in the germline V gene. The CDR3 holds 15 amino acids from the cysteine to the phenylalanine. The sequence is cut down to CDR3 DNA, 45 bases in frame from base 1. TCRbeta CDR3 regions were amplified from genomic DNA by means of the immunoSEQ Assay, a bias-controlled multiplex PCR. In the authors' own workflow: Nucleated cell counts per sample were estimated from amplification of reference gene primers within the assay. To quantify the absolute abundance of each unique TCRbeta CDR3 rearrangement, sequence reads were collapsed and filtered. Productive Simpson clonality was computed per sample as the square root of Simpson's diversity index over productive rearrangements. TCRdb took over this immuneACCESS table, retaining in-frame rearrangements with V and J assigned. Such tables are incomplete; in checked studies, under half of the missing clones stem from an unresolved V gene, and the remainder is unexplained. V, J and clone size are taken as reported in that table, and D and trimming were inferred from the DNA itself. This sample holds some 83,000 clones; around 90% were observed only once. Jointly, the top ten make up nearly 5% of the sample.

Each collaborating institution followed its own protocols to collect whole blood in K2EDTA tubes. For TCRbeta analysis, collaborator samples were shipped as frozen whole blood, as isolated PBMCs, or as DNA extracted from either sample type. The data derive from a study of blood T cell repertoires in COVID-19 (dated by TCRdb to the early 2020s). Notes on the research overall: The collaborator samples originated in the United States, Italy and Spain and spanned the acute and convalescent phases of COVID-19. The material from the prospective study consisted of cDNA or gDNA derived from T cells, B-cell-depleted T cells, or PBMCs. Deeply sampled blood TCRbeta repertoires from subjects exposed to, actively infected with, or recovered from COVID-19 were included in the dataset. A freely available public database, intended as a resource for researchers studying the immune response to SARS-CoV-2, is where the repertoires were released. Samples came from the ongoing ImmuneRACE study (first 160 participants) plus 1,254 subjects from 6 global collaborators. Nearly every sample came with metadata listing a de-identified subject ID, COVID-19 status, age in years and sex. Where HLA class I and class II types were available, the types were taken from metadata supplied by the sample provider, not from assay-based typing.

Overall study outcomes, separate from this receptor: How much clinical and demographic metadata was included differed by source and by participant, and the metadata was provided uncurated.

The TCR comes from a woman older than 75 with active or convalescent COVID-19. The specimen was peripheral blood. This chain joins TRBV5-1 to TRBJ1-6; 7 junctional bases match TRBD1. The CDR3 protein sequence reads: CASSPSRQGNSPLHF. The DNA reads TGCGCCAGCAGCCCCTCACGACAGGGAAATTCACCCCTCCACTTT.